Listed here are 3 T cell receptor beta chains from one sample, sequenced in a study of Ad26.COV2.S vaccination and SARS-CoV-2 variants. Treatment meaning: around 19 received Ad26.COV2.S at low or high dose, single or two shots; several received placebo; per-sample allocation not given. Specimens were obtained on day 63 following the first vaccine or placebo injection. The table came from immunoSEQ multiplex PCR; TCRdb's copy has only in-frame clones and leaves some out. The data contain under 600,000 clones, 89% of them singletons. The sequencing used peripheral blood, collected in a trial of Ad26.COV2.S vaccine versus placebo. These receptors were collected from a person between 18 and 60 years old who received the Ad26.COV2.S COVID-19 vaccine or a placebo.

V and J are TRBV18 and TRBJ2-3; 7 positions match TRBD2. The V gene's germline CDR1 is KGHSH and CDR2 LQKENI. This CDR3 has 16 amino acids. V shed 3 bases and J 0 bases; nucleotides not matched to a gene: 6. CDR3 sequence reads: CASSPGSGASTDTQYF. CDR3 DNA sequence: TGTGCCAGCTCACCGGGCAGCGGGGCCAGCACAGATACGCAGTATTTT.

The CDR3 reads CASSQPTSGSLYEQYF. The CDR3 bases are TGTGCCAGCAGCCAACCCACTAGCGGGAGTCTCTACGAGCAGTACTTC. The rearrangement links TRBV7-8 to TRBJ2-7, with 11 positions matching TRBD2. The CDR3 contains 16 residues. The V gene's germline CDR1 is SGHVS and CDR2 FQNEAQ. Unmatched junction bases numbered 9, after V lost 5 bases and J lost 3 bases. Combining the CDR3 with reference TRBV7-8 and TRBJ2-7 gives the whole variable domain GAGVSQSPRYKVAKRGQDVALRCDPISGHVSLFWYQQALGQGPEFLTYFQNEAQLDKSGLPSDRFFAERPEGSVSTLKIQRTQQEDSAVYLCASSQPTSGSLYEQYFGPGTRLTVT.

The chain uses TRBV5-1 and TRBJ1-2, with 9 positions matching TRBD1. V dropped 4 bases and J dropped 7; count of bases not matched to a gene: 11. The CDR3 consists of 15 residues. Germline assignment: CDR1 SGHRS and CDR2 YFSETQ. CDR3 region: CASSPDIDRGGGYTF. The CDR3, as DNA: TGCGCCAGCAGCCCAGATATCGACAGGGGGGGTGGCTACACCTTC.